Each of the 21 T cell receptor beta chains below was sequenced from the same sample in a study of PD-1 blockade in classical Hodgkin lymphoma. Noted time point: cycle 4 day 1 (C4D1), after six to seven weeks of nivolumab. All trial patients relapsed after autologous stem cell transplantation. The repertoire was sequenced with immunoSEQ multiplex PCR; TCRdb's copy has only in-frame clones and lacks some. Of roughly 86,000 clones in the sample, about 83% were seen once. The specimen was peripheral blood mononuclear cells (PBMCs), collected before the fourth cycle of nivolumab. The receptor set was obtained from a human donor with classical Hodgkin lymphoma.

This chain connects TRBV5-1 to TRBJ1-2, with 7 positions matching TRBD1. The CDR3 length is 15 residues. Germline V gene sequence: CDR1 SGHRS, CDR2 YFSETQ. Trimming removed 4 bases from V and 8 bases from J; junction bases left unmatched: 14. The CDR3: CASSEGQTREEGYTF. CDR3 coding DNA: TGCGCCAGCAGCGAGGGACAGACCCGTGAGGAGGGCTACACCTTC.

The rearrangement uses TRBV11-2 and TRBJ2-2; D unresolved. CDR3 length: 13 residues. The germline V and J ends were trimmed by 6 bases and 7 bases, with 12 bases remaining between them. CDR1 SGHAT and CDR2 FQNNGV come from the germline V gene. The CDR3: CASSLQPGGELFF. As DNA, the CDR3 is TGTGCCAGCAGTCTACAACCGGGCGGGGAGCTGTTTTTT.

J is TRBJ2-2 and V is TRBV5-1; TRBD2 agrees at 8 bases. J was trimmed by 6 bases and V by 4 bases; bases with no gene match: 20. The CDR3 runs to 19 residues. Germline V gives CDR1 SGHRS, CDR2 YFSETQ. The CDR3 DNA reads as TGCGCCAGCAGCCCCCGAAGGGCTAGCGGGTGGGTCGTCCCCGGGGAGCTGTTTTTT. This sequence encodes CASSPRRASGWVVPGELFF.

The V gene is TRBV27, the J gene TRBJ2-7; tentatively, D is TRBD1 (6 bases). The V and J ends lost 5 bases and 2 bases respectively, with 13 bases between them. From germline, CDR1 is MNHEY and CDR2 SMNVEV (reference sequence). This CDR3 has 14 amino acids. CDR3 protein: CASSLLQGTYEQYF. CDR3 sequence (DNA): TGTGCCAGCAGTCTACTACAGGGAACCTACGAGCAGTACTTC.

The CDR3 DNA is TGTGCCACCAGCACAGGGGCCGGAGGCTATGGCTACACCTTC. Translating gives CATSTGAGGYGYTF. The genes are TRBV15 and TRBJ1-2, with D perhaps matching TRBD1 (6 bases). The CDR3 spans 14 residues. Trimming stripped 4 bases from V and 4 bases from J, with 13 bases between. Per the germline V gene, CDR1 is LNHNV and CDR2 is YYDKDF (reference sequence).

The V call is TRBV19, the J call TRBJ2-7; 8 bases match TRBD1. J gave up 0 bases and V 7 bases, and 11 bases lay outside the gene matches. Germline V gives CDR1 LNHDA, CDR2 SQIVND (reference sequence). This CDR3 is built from 16 residues. Here the CDR3 DNA reads TGTGCCAGTACCCCTGGGAGGACAGGGAGCTCCTACGAGCAGTACTTC. Its protein is CASTPGRTGSSYEQYF.

The chain links TRBV20-1 to TRBJ2-5; D gene uncertain. CDR1 and CDR2 (germline): DFQATT, SNEGSKA (reference sequence). CDR3 size: 11 residues. The ends were cut back, 2 bases at V and 4 bases at J, with 5 bases in the middle. Here the CDR3 DNA reads TGCAGTGCTAGACTCGGAGAGACCCAGTACTTC. Translating gives CSARLGETQYF.

This clone was recorded only once. This chain connects TRBV19 to TRBJ1-1, with 8 bases that match TRBD1. The junction had 11 bases not matched to a gene; V was cut back by 4 bases and J by 4 bases. This CDR3 spans 16 amino acids. Germline V gene lookup returns CDR1 LNHDA and CDR2 SQIVND (reference sequence). Written as DNA, the CDR3 is TGTGCCAGTAGTAGACGACCTGACAGGGGATCCACTGAAGCTTTCTTT. Protein: CASSRRPDRGSTEAFF.

The V gene is TRBV19, the J gene TRBJ2-7; a possible D gene is TRBD1 (6 bases). Between the trimmed V and J ends, which lost 0 bases and 2 bases, there was a span of 14 bases. The germline CDR1 and CDR2 sequences are LNHDA and SQIVND (reference sequence). The CDR3 runs 16 residues. CDR3 region: CASSIETGTLTYEQYF. The CDR3 DNA follows: TGTGCCAGTAGTATAGAAACAGGGACCCTGACCTACGAGCAGTACTTC.

The gene calls are TRBV9 and TRBJ2-5, with 7 nucleotides matching TRBD1. The end of the DNA fits TRBJ2-7 better, so the J call may be wrong. The CDR3 contains 14 residues. CDR1 and CDR2 from the germline V gene are SGDLS and YYNGEE. Here the CDR3 DNA reads TGTGCCAGCAACGCCGGGACAGCGGAGTACGAGCAGTACTTC. The encoded protein is CASNAGTAEYEQYF.

V usage is TRBV20-1 and J usage is TRBJ1-1; no clear D. The V gene's germline CDR1 is DFQATT and CDR2 SNEGSKA (reference sequence). The CDR3 consists of 11 residues. Between the trimmed V and J ends, which lost 2 bases and 0 bases, there was a span of 1 base. This CDR3 is CSARLNTEAFF. The CDR3 DNA sequence: TGCAGTGCTAGACTGAACACTGAAGCTTTCTTT.

The rearrangement joins TRBV11-2 to TRBJ2-3, with unresolved D. V lost 4 bases, J lost 6 bases, and 14 bases lay in between. The germline V gene has CDR1 SGHAT and CDR2 FQNNGV. The CDR3 is 14 residues long. The CDR3: CASSSGVGWDTQYF. The CDR3 DNA is TGTGCCAGCAGCTCCGGAGTGGGTTGGGATACGCAGTATTTT.

This chain links TRBV7-8 with TRBJ1-1; 7 positions agree with TRBD1. J gave up 3 bases and V 2 bases, and 15 bases lay outside the gene matches. CDR1 and CDR2 (germline): SGHVS, FQNEAQ. This CDR3 has 18 residues. CDR3 DNA sequence: TGTGCCAGCAGCTTAAGAGGGGCCAAGGGGGCTTTATACACTGAAGCTTTCTTT. It is translated as CASSLRGAKGALYTEAFF.

This clone has a single count. The chain joins TRBV9 to TRBJ2-6, with TRBD2 as a possible D gene (5 bases). V lost 1 base and J 4 bases, leaving 18 bases between the germline ends. CDR1 and CDR2 from the germline V gene are SGDLS and YYNGEE. The CDR3 runs to 18 residues. CDR3 sequence: CASSVREWALSGANVLTF. CDR3 nucleotide sequence: TGTGCCAGCAGCGTAAGGGAGTGGGCCCTTTCGGGGGCCAACGTCCTGACTTTC.

This clone appeared once. The chain carries TRBV29-1 and TRBJ2-7, with 16 bases lining up with TRBD2. CDR1 is SQVTM, CDR2 ANQGSEA, per germline. V lost 4 bases to trimming and J lost 2 bases; unmatched junction nucleotides: 5. This CDR3 has 16 residues. The CDR3, as DNA: TGCAGCGTTGGGGGACTAGCGGGAGGGCCTACCTACGAGCAGTACTTC. Encoded protein: CSVGGLAGGPTYEQYF.

The genes are TRBV9 and TRBJ1-2, with D possibly matching TRBD1 (5 bases). CDR1 is SGDLS and CDR2 is YYNGEE in the germline V gene. The germline V and J ends were trimmed by 4 bases and 5 bases, with 18 bases remaining between them. The CDR3 spans 15 residues. The CDR3: CASSPFLGAEYGYTF. The CDR3, as DNA: TGTGCCAGCAGCCCCTTCCTAGGGGCGGAATATGGCTACACCTTC.

This chain connects TRBV27 to TRBJ2-3, with TRBD2 as a possible D gene (6 bases). Per the germline V gene, CDR1 is MNHEY and CDR2 is SMNVEV (reference sequence). The CDR3 consists of 14 residues. V was cut by 2 bases and J by 4 bases, with 10 bases left in between. The CDR3 sequence: CASSLGGGADTQYF. CDR3 bases: TGTGCCAGCAGTTTAGGCGGAGGGGCAGATACGCAGTATTTT.

This clone was counted only a few times. CDR3 region: CASSSLGLASPTDTQYF. CDR3 in DNA: TGTGCCAGCAGCTCCCTAGGGTTGGCTTCCCCCACAGATACGCAGTATTTT. This sequence joins TRBV7-2 and TRBJ2-3; D gene uncertain. Trimming shortened V by 4 bases and J by 2 bases, and 19 bases separated the two germline ends. There are 17 residues in the CDR3. Germline V lookup: CDR1 SGHTA, CDR2 FQGNSA.

The V and J genes are TRBV30 and TRBJ2-1; 7 bases are a match to TRBD1. This CDR3 is 11 amino acids long. The trim removed 3 bases at V and 7 bases at J, leaving 0 bases unmatched. The germline CDR1 and CDR2 sequences are GTSNPN and SVGIG (reference sequence). The DNA for the CDR3 is TGTGCCTGGAGCAGGGGGAATGAGCAGTTCTTC. Amino acids: CAWSRGNEQFF.

CDR3: CASTEGGPGTYEQYF. The DNA of the CDR3 is TGTGCCAGCACCGAGGGGGGACCGGGGACCTACGAGCAGTACTTC. The chain joins TRBV6-1 to TRBJ2-7; tentatively, D is TRBD1 or TRBD2 (6 bases each). The CDR3 totals 15 residues. Germline-derived CDR1 and CDR2 are MNHNS and SASEGT. V lost 7 bases and J lost 2, with 18 bases in between.

This chain links TRBV19 with TRBJ1-2; 10 bases are shared with TRBD1. The germline V gene encodes CDR1 LNHDA and CDR2 SQIVND (reference sequence). Germline trimming cut 6 bases from V and 3 bases from J; bases unmatched to any gene: 10. The CDR3 has 16 residues. The CDR3 loop is CASRPMSDRGDYGYTF. CDR3 in DNA: TGTGCCAGTAGGCCCATGTCGGACAGGGGGGACTATGGCTACACCTTC.